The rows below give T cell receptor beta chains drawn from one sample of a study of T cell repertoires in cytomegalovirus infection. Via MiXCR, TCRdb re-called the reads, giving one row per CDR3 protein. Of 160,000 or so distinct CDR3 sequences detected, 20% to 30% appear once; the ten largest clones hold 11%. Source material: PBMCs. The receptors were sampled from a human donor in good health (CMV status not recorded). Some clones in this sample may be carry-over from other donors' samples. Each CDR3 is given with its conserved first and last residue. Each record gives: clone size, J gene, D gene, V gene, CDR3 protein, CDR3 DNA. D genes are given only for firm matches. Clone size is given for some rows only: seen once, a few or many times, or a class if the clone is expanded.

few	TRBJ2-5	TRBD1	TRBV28	CASSLPKTGGMETQYF	TGTGCCAGCAGTTTGCCTAAGACAGGGGGCATGGAGACCCAGTACTTC
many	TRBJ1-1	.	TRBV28	CASTYEQGTEAFF	TGTGCCAGCACCTATGAACAGGGAACTGAAGCTTTCTTT
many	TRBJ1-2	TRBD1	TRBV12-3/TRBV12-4	CASSKDRSYGYTF	TGTGCCAGCAGTAAGGACAGGAGCTATGGCTACACCTTC
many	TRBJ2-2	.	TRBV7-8	CAGKGHLNTGELFF	TGTGCCGGAAAGGGACATTTGAACACCGGGGAGCTGTTTTTT
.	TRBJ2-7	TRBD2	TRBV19	CASSPTSGSQYEQYF	TGTGCCAGTAGCCCGACTAGCGGGAGTCAGTACGAGCAGTACTTC
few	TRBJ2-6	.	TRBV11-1	CASSLFGANVLTF	TGTGCCAGCAGCTTATTTGGGGCCAACGTCCTGACTTTC
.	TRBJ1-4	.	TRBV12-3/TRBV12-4	CASSQRPREKLFF	TGTGCCAGCAGCCAACGACCACGTGAAAAACTGTTTTTT
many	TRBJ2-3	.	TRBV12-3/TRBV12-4	CASSLVPSDTQYF	TGTGCCAGCAGTTTAGTCCCGTCAGATACGCAGTATTTT
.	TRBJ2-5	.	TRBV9	CASSVDVGGALVTQYF	TGTGCCAGCAGCGTAGATGTCGGAGGGGCCCTTGTGACCCAGTACTTC
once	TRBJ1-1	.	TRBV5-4	CATGSVNTEAFF	TGTGCCACAGGCAGTGTTAACACTGAAGCTTTCTTT
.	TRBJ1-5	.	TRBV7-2	CASSLGHIGDQPQHF	TGTGCCAGCAGCTTGGGCCACATAGGAGATCAGCCCCAGCATTTT
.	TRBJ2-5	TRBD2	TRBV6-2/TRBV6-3	CASTAGGTQYF	TGTGCCAGCACGGCGGGAGGGACCCAGTACTTC
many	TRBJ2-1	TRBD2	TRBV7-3	CASSLNAPTSGRNEQFF	TGTGCCAGCAGCTTGAACGCCCCTACTAGCGGGAGAAATGAGCAGTTCTTC
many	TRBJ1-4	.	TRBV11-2	CASSPGQTTNEKLFF	TGTGCCAGCAGCCCTGGACAGACAACTAATGAAAAACTGTTTTTT
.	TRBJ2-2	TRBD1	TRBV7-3	CASSLMGQGVSRELFF	TGTGCCAGCAGCTTAATGGGACAGGGCGTCTCTCGGGAGCTGTTTTTT
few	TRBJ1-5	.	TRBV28	CASNPQGSSNQPQHF	TGTGCCAGCAACCCTCAGGGGAGTAGCAATCAGCCCCAGCATTTT
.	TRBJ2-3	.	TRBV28	CASSPPEVTDTQYF	TGTGCCAGCAGTCCCCCCGAGGTCACAGATACGCAGTATTTT
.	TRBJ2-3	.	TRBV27	CASSFLNRLLTDTQYF	TGTGCCAGCAGTTTTCTTAACAGGTTACTCACAGATACGCAGTATTTT
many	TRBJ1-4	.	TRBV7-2	CASSPGQGREKLFF	TGTGCCAGCAGCCCGGGGCAGGGAAGAGAAAAACTGTTTTTT
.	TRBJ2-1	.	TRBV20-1	CSAKIPYRENEQFF	TGCAGTGCAAAAATACCTTATCGGGAGAATGAGCAGTTCTTC
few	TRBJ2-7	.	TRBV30	CAWSPNPPGYEQYF	TGTGCCTGGAGTCCGAATCCACCGGGCTACGAGCAGTACTTC
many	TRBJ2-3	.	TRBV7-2	CASSVRVLHTDTQYF	TGTGCCAGCAGCGTCAGGGTCCTCCATACAGATACGCAGTATTTT
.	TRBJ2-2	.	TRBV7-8	CASSPKGRTGELFF	TGTGCCAGCAGCCCCAAAGGGAGAACCGGGGAGCTGTTTTTT
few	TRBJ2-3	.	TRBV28	CASSVPRGGTDTQYF	TGTGCCAGCAGTGTCCCCCGGGGTGGCACAGATACGCAGTATTTT
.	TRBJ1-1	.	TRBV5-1	CASSAGGAKNTEAFF	TGCGCCAGCAGCGCCGGGGGGGCGAAGAACACTGAAGCTTTCTTT
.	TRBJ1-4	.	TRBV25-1	CASSEPPPHLHRRHEKLFF	TGTGCCAGCAGTGAACCCCCCCCTCATCTACATAGGCGTCATGAAAAACTGTTTTTT
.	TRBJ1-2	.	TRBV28	CASSLLKQTYYGYSF	TGTGCCAGCAGTTTACTAAAGCAAACCTACTATGGCTACTCCTTC
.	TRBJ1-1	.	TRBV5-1	CASGFRWSNTEAFF	TGCGCCAGCGGTTTTAGGTGGAGCAACACTGAAGCTTTCTTT
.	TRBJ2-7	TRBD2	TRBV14	CASSQVAGGPYEQYF	TGTGCCAGCAGCCAAGTGGCGGGAGGGCCCTACGAGCAGTACTTC
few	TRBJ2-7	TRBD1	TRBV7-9	CASSLTAAGGDEQYF	TGTGCCAGCAGCTTAACGGCGGCAGGGGGAGACGAGCAGTACTTC
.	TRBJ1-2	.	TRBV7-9	CASSPDRIGGYTF	TGTGCCAGCAGCCCAGACAGGATAGGAGGCTACACCTTC
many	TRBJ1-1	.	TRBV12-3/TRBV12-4	CASSLARGGEAEAFF	TGTGCCAGCAGTTTAGCGAGGGGGGGGGAGGCTGAAGCTTTCTTT
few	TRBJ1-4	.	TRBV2	CASTPAGDEKLFF	TGTGCCAGCACTCCGGCCGGGGATGAAAAACTGTTTTTT
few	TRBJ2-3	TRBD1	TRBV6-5	CASSTGGITDTQYF	TGTGCCAGCAGTACAGGGGGAATCACAGATACGCAGTATTTT
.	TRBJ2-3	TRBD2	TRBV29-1	CSAGLAVNTDTQYF	TGCAGCGCAGGGCTAGCGGTAAACACAGATACGCAGTATTTT
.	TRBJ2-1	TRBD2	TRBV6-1	CASISPLRTPGGYNEQFF	TGTGCCAGCATTAGCCCTCTAAGAACTCCGGGGGGGTACAATGAGCAGTTCTTC
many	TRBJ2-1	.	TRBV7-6	CASSLRARNSYNEQFF	TGTGCCAGCAGCCTCAGGGCTCGGAACTCCTACAATGAGCAGTTCTTC